The rows below give T cell receptor beta chains drawn from one sample of a study of tumor-infiltrating lymphocytes in oesophageal squamous cell carcinoma. TCRdb analysed the PCR reads with MiXCR anew, one entry per CDR3 protein. The sample yields 19,000 or so distinct CDR3 sequences, about 50% seen once. The sample was normal esophageal tissue next to the tumor. The receptors were sampled from a female donor with esophageal squamous cell carcinoma. Each CDR3 is given without its conserved first and last residue. Size values are once, few and many counts, or a class for expanded clones, and some rows have none.

V gene,J gene,clone size,CDR3 protein
TRBV7-2,TRBJ2-1,.,ASSLRDGSYNEQF
TRBV7-2,TRBJ2-4,.,ASSLMYNIQY
TRBV7-2,TRBJ2-1,few,ASSLASDRGRGEQF
TRBV7-6,TRBJ2-1,medium-sized,ASSSRPDRGRGEQF
TRBV19,.,few,ATRGSDGAWGEQY
TRBV27,TRBJ2-6,.,ASRTGTGISGANVLT
TRBV7-3,TRBJ2-6,.,ASGKAGNIGSGANVLT
TRBV5-1,TRBJ2-7,.,ASSSTVSGAESLSYEQY
TRBV7-8,TRBJ2-5,few,ASSLSGGAGETQY
TRBV11-2,TRBJ1-2,.,ASSLDRTSDGYT
TRBV11-2,TRBJ2-4,.,ASSPTRLAGGPVFNIQY
TRBV7-6,TRBJ2-3,.,ASSYRTSGRDTQY
TRBV12-3/TRBV12-4,.,.,ASSLVVASETQY
TRBV12-5,TRBJ1-2,many,ASGLGGGRGYT
TRBV5-1,TRBJ2-3,many,ASSLDSGHSTDTQY
TRBV7-1,.,.,ASRSAGLGQPTSGRNHEQF
TRBV28,TRBJ1-2,many,ASSLVVGSYGYT
TRBV4-1,.,.,ASSPQPGHGEETQY
TRBV25-1,.,few,ASSESEGKGYEQY
TRBV7-2,TRBJ2-7,.,ASSPFRQGTYNEQY
TRBV18,TRBJ1-6,many,ASSRTGTRDSPLH
TRBV12-5,.,.,ASGLDRGETQY
TRBV28,TRBJ2-7,many,ASMLGLAPSYEQY
TRBV6-1,TRBJ1-5,few,ASRGKVNQPQH
TRBV7-2,TRBJ2-3,.,ASSRTYTQY
TRBV11-2,TRBJ1-2,medium-sized,ASSLTVNYGYT
TRBV5-1,TRBJ2-1,many,ASSSFANEQF
TRBV25-1,TRBJ2-7,many,ASTMDSYEQY
TRBV12-3/TRBV12-4,TRBJ1-4,.,ASSAGGGGQLF
TRBV5-6,TRBJ1-3,.,ASSPFRGAHGNTIY
TRBV12-2,TRBJ2-5,many,ASRLQGETQY
TRBV11-3,TRBJ2-4,many,ASSAGILLEQY
TRBV7-9,.,.,ASSLGRSSHEQF
TRBV7-2,TRBJ2-5,.,ASSLQRGAQETQY
TRBV11-2,TRBJ2-2,many,ASSLVGGTGELF
TRBV10-3,TRBJ2-2,many,AISESKTFTGELF
TRBV24-1,TRBJ2-3,.,ATSSRQFTDTQY
TRBV10-2,TRBJ2-5,many,ASRDSTSGDQETQY